These 22 T cell receptor beta chains came from one sample sequenced in a study of PD-1 blockade in classical Hodgkin lymphoma. Each of the patients experienced relapse following autologous stem cell transplantation, and their brentuximab vedotin exposure differed. TCRdb keeps only in-frame clones here, not all; method: immunoSEQ multiplex PCR. The sample holds roughly 45,000 clones; 65% to 85% are singletons and the top ten take around 2.8%. The starting material was peripheral blood mononuclear cells (PBMCs), obtained before the second cycle of nivolumab. The source is a human donor with classical Hodgkin lymphoma.

This clone was detected once. This chain links TRBV4-1 with TRBJ2-1; 8 bases line up with TRBD2. The CDR3 consists of 16 residues. After removal of 2 bases from V and 4 bases from J, the junction contained 7 bases not matched to a gene. Germline CDR1 is MGHRA and CDR2 is YSYEKL. For the CDR3, the DNA is TGCGCCAGCAGCCAAATTATAGCGGGGCGATACAATGAGCAGTTCTTC. This translates into CASSQIIAGRYNEQFF.

This sequence joins TRBV30 and TRBJ1-2; D is unclear. The CDR3 has 11 amino acids. Germline loops: CDR1 GTSNPN, CDR2 SVGIG (reference sequence). Trimming removed 7 bases at V and 8 bases at J, with 14 bases between. As DNA, the CDR3 is TGTGCCTCCGAGTCCCGAGGGGGCTACACCTTC. Residues: CASESRGGYTF.

This chain joins TRBV9 and TRBJ1-2; the match to TRBD1 covers 7 bases. This CDR3 contains 14 residues. Germline loops: CDR1 SGDLS, CDR2 YYNGEE. Trimming removed 4 bases from V and 5 bases from J; junction bases left unmatched: 8. The CDR3 is CASSPGQKDYGYTF. In DNA form, the CDR3 reads TGTGCCAGCAGCCCGGGACAGAAGGATTATGGCTACACCTTC. Variable domain in full (rest from reference TRBV9 and TRBJ1-2): DSGVTQTPKHLITATGQRVTLRCSPRSGDLSVYWYQQSLDQGLQFLIQYYNGEERAKGNILERFSAQQFPDLHSELNLSSLELGDSALYFCASSPGQKDYGYTFGSGTRLTVV.

The chain employs TRBV9 and TRBJ1-2; D gene uncertain. In germline, CDR1 is SGDLS, CDR2 YYNGEE. The CDR3 has 15 amino acids. V was trimmed by 0 bases and J by 0 bases, leaving 9 bases between them. CDR3 sequence: CASSVAGSSNYGYTF. The CDR3 coding sequence is TGTGCCAGCAGCGTAGCCGGCAGTTCTAACTATGGCTACACCTTC. The full variable domain, rest sourced from reference TRBV9 and TRBJ1-2, is DSGVTQTPKHLITATGQRVTLRCSPRSGDLSVYWYQQSLDQGLQFLIQYYNGEERAKGNILERFSAQQFPDLHSELNLSSLELGDSALYFCASSVAGSSNYGYTFGSGTRLTVV.

The table lists this clone with a count of one. V and J are TRBV7-9 and TRBJ2-2; the match to TRBD1 covers 7 bases. V shed 11 bases and J 2 bases; nucleotides not matched to a gene: 14. Germline V lookup: CDR1 SEHNR, CDR2 FQNEAQ (reference sequence). CDR3 size: 16 residues. The CDR3: CAFLAGRQGNTGELFF. As DNA, the CDR3 is TGTGCCTTTCTTGCGGGTCGACAGGGTAACACCGGGGAGCTGTTTTTT.

The V and J genes are TRBV7-9 and TRBJ1-1; 9 nucleotides match TRBD1. The germline CDR1 and CDR2 sequences are SEHNR and FQNEAQ (reference sequence). V lost 5 bases to trimming and J lost 1 base; unmatched junction nucleotides: 11. The CDR3 consists of 17 residues. The CDR3 region is CASSPFKGQGRNTEAFF. CDR3 DNA sequence: TGTGCCAGCAGCCCCTTTAAGGGACAGGGAAGGAACACTGAAGCTTTCTTT. The whole variable domain, filled in from reference TRBV7-9 and TRBJ1-1, reads DTGVSQNPRHKITKRGQNVTFRCDPISEHNRLYWYRQTLGQGPEFLTYFQNEAQLEKSRLLSDRFSAERPKGSFSTLEIQRTEQGDSAMYLCASSPFKGQGRNTEAFFGQGTRLTVV.

The V call is TRBV7-6, the J call TRBJ1-6; D uncertain. Trimming removed 1 base at V and 7 bases at J, with 11 bases between. Germline V gene data show CDR1 as SGHVS and CDR2 as FNYEAQ. The CDR3 has 15 amino acids. The CDR3 bases are TGTGCCAGCAGCTTAGACCCCAATAGGAATTCACCCCTCCACTTT. Its translation: CASSLDPNRNSPLHF.

This sequence joins TRBV7-2 and TRBJ1-2; D not resolved. Per germline, CDR1 SGHTA and CDR2 FQGNSA. This CDR3 has 15 residues. With 0 bases removed from V and 4 bases from J, the gap between germline ends came to 12 bases. The CDR3 reads CASSLAGPDSYGYTF. CDR3 in DNA: TGTGCCAGCAGCTTAGCTGGGCCAGACTCCTATGGCTACACCTTC.

This clone has only a few counts. V usage is TRBV9 and J usage is TRBJ2-1; D is possibly TRBD2 (6 bases). The CDR3 is 17 amino acids. Between the trimmed V and J ends, which lost 2 bases and 4 bases, there was a span of 19 bases. The V gene's germline CDR1 is SGDLS and CDR2 YYNGEE. The CDR3 DNA reads TGTGCCAGCAGCGTTGGTCGACCGGGACTGGTATACAATGAGCAGTTCTTC. Encoded protein: CASSVGRPGLVYNEQFF.

The chain recombines TRBV6-5 with TRBJ2-5, with D tentatively TRBD1 or TRBD2 (5 bases each). This CDR3 comprises 13 residues. The V end lost 5 bases, the J end lost 8 bases, and 15 bases lay between the germline ends. The V gene's germline CDR1 is MNHEY and CDR2 SVGAGI. The CDR3 sequence is CASSAAGRGTQYF. CDR3 bases: TGTGCCAGCAGTGCCGCGGGTAGGGGAACCCAGTACTTC.

V gene TRBV28 combines with J gene TRBJ1-2; the D gene is possibly TRBD1 (6 bases). V gave up 5 bases and J gave up 0 bases, with 13 bases separating them. Germline V gene sequence: CDR1 MDHEN, CDR2 SYDVKM. The length of the CDR3 is 15 residues. CDR3 DNA: TGTGCCAGCAGTCGGCCCGGACAGCCTAACTATGGCTACACCTTC. Protein: CASSRPGQPNYGYTF.

This chain connects TRBV21-1 to TRBJ2-4; the listed D gene, TRBD1, was not tested against the DNA. TRBV21-1 is a listed pseudogene. CDR3 length: 15 residues. In DNA form, the CDR3 reads TGTGCCAGCAGCGCCCGGGACAGGGAAGAGGACATTCAGTACTTC. Its translation: CASSARDREEDIQYF.

The table lists this clone with a count of one. This rearrangement joins TRBV21-1 to TRBJ2-7; TRBD1 reflects the table's D call only, with no check against the DNA. TRBV21-1 is designated a pseudogene. The CDR3 runs to 19 residues. The CDR3 DNA is TGTGCCAGCAGCAGCTCAGTGCCCGGTACCAGACAGATACCCTACGAGCAGTACTTC. It yields the protein CASSSSVPGTRQIPYEQYF.

The V and J genes are TRBV23-1 and TRBJ1-5; 7 bases line up with TRBD1. Being an ORF, TRBV23-1 has a function that is uncertain. The CDR3 extends over 19 amino acids. V gave up 6 bases and J gave up 0 bases; unmatched junction bases: 17. The CDR3 is CASRVRDSSRLYSNQPQHF. In DNA form, the CDR3 reads TGCGCCAGCAGAGTCCGGGACAGCTCCCGGTTATATAGCAATCAGCCCCAGCATTTT.

The chain carries TRBV6-5 and TRBJ2-1, with D unclear. CDR3 length equals 14 residues. Per germline, CDR1 MNHEY and CDR2 SVGAGI. Trimming left V 3 bases short and J 2 bases short, with 8 bases between. This chain's CDR3 is CASSYGSTYNEQFF. CDR3 coding DNA: TGTGCCAGCAGTTATGGCTCTACCTACAATGAGCAGTTCTTC.

The V call is TRBV27, the J call TRBJ2-3; weak D call: TRBD2 (6 bases). CDR1 and CDR2 (germline): MNHEY, SMNVEV (reference sequence). V was trimmed by 6 bases and J by 3 bases, leaving 13 bases between them. The length of the CDR3 is 14 residues. Here the CDR3 DNA reads TGTGCCAGCAGCGCCTGGGGAGGAACAGATACGCAGTATTTT. Amino acid sequence: CASSAWGGTDTQYF.

The chain carries TRBV7-3 and TRBJ2-7; D is ambiguous. This CDR3 comprises 14 residues. CDR1 is SGHTA, CDR2 FQGTGA, per germline. The V gene lost 6 bases and the J gene lost 7 bases, with 19 bases spanning the gap. The CDR3 sequence is CASSRAGSGEEQYF. CDR3 coding DNA: TGTGCCAGCAGTCGTGCTGGGTCTGGGGAAGAGCAGTACTTC.

The chain is built from TRBV23-1 and TRBJ1-5; D not certain. TRBV23-1 qualifies as an ORF whose function is uncertain. The length of the CDR3 is 13 residues. Trimming left V 6 bases short and J 9 bases short, with 15 bases between. CDR3 nucleotide sequence: TGCGCCAGCAGGTTCAGTAATCGGCGGCCCCAGCATTTT. This translates into CASRFSNRRPQHF.

In DNA form, the CDR3 reads TGTGCCAGCAGCGTACCCCCAGGGGGGAGCACTGAAGCTTTCTTT. Residues: CASSVPPGGSTEAFF. The chain has TRBV9 and TRBJ1-1; 7 bases match TRBD1. V was pared by 1 base and J by 4 bases, with 7 bases of the junction left unmatched. The CDR3 extends over 15 amino acids. Germline V lookup: CDR1 SGDLS, CDR2 YYNGEE.

The chain is built from TRBV29-1 and TRBJ1-2; D remains unclear. This CDR3 is built from 12 residues. Trimming pared 3 bases from V and 8 bases from J, leaving 13 bases between. Germline V CDR1 and CDR2: SQVTM, ANQGSEA. The CDR3 coding sequence is TGCAGCGTTGAGTGGCCGCCTCAGGGCTACACCTTC. Its protein is CSVEWPPQGYTF.

This clone came up once. The rearrangement links TRBV5-1 to TRBJ1-5; 10 bases match TRBD1. With 1 base clipped from V and 5 bases from J, the junction kept 6 bases outside the gene matches. This CDR3 has 16 amino acids. The germline V gene encodes CDR1 SGHRS and CDR2 YFSETQ. CDR3 amino acids: CASSLTGTGEDQPQHF. In DNA form, the CDR3 reads TGCGCCAGCAGCTTGACGGGGACAGGGGAGGATCAGCCCCAGCATTTT.

The V gene is TRBV9, the J gene TRBJ2-3, with TRBD2 as a possible D gene (7 bases). This CDR3 is built from 16 residues. Germline values: CDR1 SGDLS, CDR2 YYNGEE. The V and J ends lost 4 bases and 5 bases respectively, with 20 bases between them. The CDR3 is CASSHSKTGGQDTQYF. CDR3 in DNA: TGTGCCAGCAGCCATTCCAAGACGGGGGGCCAAGATACGCAGTATTTT.